This T cell receptor (beta chain) was obtained from a study of OX40 agonist ivuxolimab in advanced cancers. Method: immunoSEQ multiplex PCR; TCRdb's copy keeps in-frame clones and lacks some. Among around 46,000 clones listed, about 89% were seen once. This clone was observed once. Unmatched junction bases numbered 4, after V lost 4 bases and J lost 3 bases. This CDR3 comprises 13 residues. Per germline, CDR1 SGDLS and CDR2 YYNGEE. The starting material was CD4+ or CD8+ T cells sorted from blood, obtained in a trial of the OX40 agonist ivuxolimab. The chain uses TRBV9 and TRBJ2-7, with TRBD1 identical over 7 bases. The sequence was collected from an adult with an advanced solid tumor such as melanoma, head and neck, liver or kidney cancer. This CDR3 is CASSPGQLYEQYF. The CDR3 region has the DNA TGTGCCAGCAGCCCGGGACAGCTCTACGAGCAGTACTTC.